Following are 14 T cell receptor beta chains from one sample sequenced in a study of identical twins (dated by TCRdb to 2015 to 2016). The library relied on 5' RACE. Sequenced using an Illumina HiSeq 2000. The public reads were quality trimmed at Q25 with fastp and then assembled into clones with MiXCR by TCRdb, keeping productive beta chains. Each record represents a unique CDR3 protein, reported with the most common genes and DNA among its rows. The sample contains about 220,000 distinct CDR3 sequences, less than 10% of them found a single time. The top ten hold over 4.5% of the sample. Sequencing was done on a sample of memory (CD45RO+) T cells sorted from blood. The cell subset or site label, as the study defines it: CD45RO+ enriched T cells. Every receptor here comes from a woman under 30 in good health.

This clonotype was found a few times. The CDR3 DNA is TGTGCCAGCAGCCTACAGGTGGGCCAAGAGACCCAGTACTTC. This encodes CASSLQVGQETQYF. The chain has TRBV7-9 and TRBJ2-5; D is possibly TRBD1 (5 bases). Germline values: CDR1 SEHNR, CDR2 FQNEAQ (reference sequence). Trimming took off 5 bases at V and 1 base at J, with 11 bases between the two ends. The CDR3 is 14 amino acids.

This clonotype was detected many times. The chain uses TRBV5-1 and TRBJ1-2; no reliable D call. V lost 3 bases, J lost 4 bases, and 19 bases lay in between. The CDR3 is 16 residues long. Looked up from germline, CDR1 is SGHRS and CDR2 is YFSETQ. CDR3 amino acids: CASSSSIRRNIYGYTF. The CDR3 DNA reads as TGCGCCAGCAGCTCCTCTATTCGGCGGAATATCTATGGCTACACCTTC.

This clonotype showed up just a few times. The chain links TRBV10-1 to TRBJ2-7; D gene uncertain. The CDR3 contains 13 residues. V was pared by 2 bases and J by 6 bases, with 11 bases between. Germline V gene sequence: CDR1 WNHNN, CDR2 SYGVQD (reference sequence). The CDR3 DNA reads as TGCGCCAGCAGTGAGCCTAGAATCGGCGAGCAGTACTTC. This encodes CASSEPRIGEQYF.

The chain recombines TRBV4-2 with TRBJ2-5; TRBD2 agrees at 9 bases. V lost 4 bases and J lost 4; bases outside the gene matches: 16. The CDR3 is 18 amino acids. Germline assignment: CDR1 LGHNA and CDR2 YNFKEQ. This chain's CDR3 is CASSPTSSGGPEGETQYF. The CDR3 DNA follows: TGTGCCAGCAGCCCTACTTCAAGCGGGGGGCCCGAGGGAGAGACCCAGTACTTC.

The rearrangement links TRBV18 to TRBJ2-7; D could derive from TRBD1 or TRBD2 (5 bases each). Trimming cost V 5 bases and J 3 bases, with 14 bases left between them. The germline V gene has CDR1 KGHSH and CDR2 LQKENI. This CDR3 region has 14 residues. This CDR3 reads CASSTGTGFYEQYF. The DNA for the CDR3 is TGTGCCAGCTCAACCGGGACGGGTTTCTACGAGCAGTACTTC.

This clonotype was detected a few times. The V and J genes are TRBV4-3 and TRBJ2-1; 9 positions match TRBD2. The CDR3 sequence is 17 residues long. Germline V gene lookup returns CDR1 LGHNA and CDR2 YSLEER. Germline trimming cut 0 bases from V and 7 bases from J; bases unmatched to any gene: 10. CDR3: CASSQDQRAGGRNEQFF. The CDR3, as DNA: TGCGCCAGCAGCCAAGATCAGAGGGCGGGAGGGAGGAATGAGCAGTTCTTC.

This clonotype appeared many times. The CDR3 region has the DNA TGTGCCAGCAGTCACTACCGGGACAGTTCCAATGAGCAGTTCTTC. Protein: CASSHYRDSSNEQFF. This chain uses TRBV7-9 with TRBJ2-1; TRBD1 agrees at 7 bases. Germline lookup yields CDR1 SEHNR and CDR2 FQNEAQ (reference sequence). The CDR3 runs 15 residues. The ends lost 6 bases at V and 6 bases at J; junction bases unmatched: 11.

Ten or more counts support this clonotype. This sequence joins TRBV29-1 and TRBJ1-1, with D uncertain. Germline CDR1 is SQVTM and CDR2 is ANQGSEA. The CDR3 extends over 10 amino acids. The CDR3 loop reads CTTVGVEAFF. CDR3 in DNA: TGCACCACCGTGGGCGTGGAAGCTTTCTTT.

There are a few counts of this clonotype. The V call is TRBV5-5, the J call TRBJ2-2, with D unresolved. Germline CDR1 and CDR2: SGHKS and YYEKEE (reference sequence). With 7 bases removed from V and 1 base from J, the gap between germline ends came to 14 bases. The CDR3 is made up of 15 amino acids. This CDR3 is CASYPGWGNTGELFF. The CDR3 DNA reads as TGTGCCAGCTATCCCGGGTGGGGGAACACCGGGGAGCTGTTTTTT.

The V call is TRBV28, the J call TRBJ2-1; no firm D call. The length of the CDR3 is 13 residues. V lost 7 bases to trimming and J lost 1 base, with 8 bases between them. The germline V gene encodes CDR1 MDHEN and CDR2 SYDVKM. Here the CDR3 DNA reads TGTGCCAGCATTGGGCATTCCTACAATGAGCAGTTCTTC. The encoded protein is CASIGHSYNEQFF.

The chain joins TRBV20-1 to TRBJ2-3; 9 bases agree with TRBD2. With 3 bases clipped from V and 1 base from J, the junction kept 5 bases outside the gene matches. The CDR3 has 15 residues. Germline CDR1 reads DFQATT; CDR2 reads SNEGSKA (reference sequence). CDR3 amino acids: CSARGRTSGTDTQYF. For the CDR3, the DNA is TGCAGTGCTAGGGGAAGGACTAGCGGCACAGATACGCAGTATTTT.

This clonotype came up a few times. The chain links TRBV6-6 to TRBJ2-7; D tentatively fits TRBD1 or TRBD2 (5 bases each). Germline assignment: CDR1 MNHNY and CDR2 SVGAGI (reference sequence). Trimming shortened V by 8 bases and J by 6 bases, and 14 bases separated the two germline ends. CDR3 length: 12 residues. DNA for the CDR3: TGTGCCAGCTCCTGGGGGAGTGGCGAGCAGTACTTC. Protein product: CASSWGSGEQYF.

This clonotype appeared many times. This chain links TRBV13 with TRBJ1-2, with D unresolved. The CDR3 covers 9 residues. Germline V lookup: CDR1 PRHDT, CDR2 FYEKMQ (reference sequence). Deletions cut 6 bases from V and 7 bases from J, with 3 bases between. The CDR3 is CASSPGYTF. As DNA, the CDR3 is TGTGCCAGCAGTCCTGGCTACACCTTC. Together with reference TRBV13 and TRBJ1-2, the CDR3 gives the full variable domain: AAGVIQSPRHLIKEKRETATLKCYPIPRHDTVYWYQQGPGQDPQFLISFYEKMQSDKGSIPDRFSAQQFSDYHSELNMSSLELGDSALYFCASSPGYTFGSGTRLTVV.

This clonotype was recorded many times. The chain combines TRBV10-3 with TRBJ2-5; D is uncertain. The V end was cut by 4 bases, the J end by 1 base, with 7 bases between. This CDR3 contains 13 residues. Germline V gene lookup returns CDR1 ENHRY and CDR2 SYGVKD. CDR3 region: CAISVSGQETQYF. CDR3 DNA sequence: TGTGCCATCAGTGTGTCAGGCCAAGAGACCCAGTACTTC.